The next 25 T cell receptor beta chains were all read from a single sample in a study of blood T cell repertoires in COVID-19. The protocol was immunoSEQ multiplex PCR, while the TCRdb copy is restricted to in-frame clones and leaves out a portion. The sample comprises 95,000 to 110,000 clones, roughly 84% of which are singletons, and roughly 4.3% rests with the top ten. Sequenced material: peripheral blood. These receptors came from a human donor in a cohort sampled during active COVID-19.

The gene calls are TRBV2 and TRBJ2-6, with D maybe TRBD2 (6 bases). This CDR3 comprises 13 residues. Germline V gene sequence: CDR1 SNHLY, CDR2 FYNNEI. Trimming cost V 5 bases and J 6 bases, with 8 bases left between them. CDR3 DNA: TGTGCCAGCAGTCCTAGCGTGGCCAACGTCCTGACTTTC. This encodes CASSPSVANVLTF.

This chain links TRBV2 with TRBJ2-7, with 9 bases that match TRBD2. From germline, CDR1 is SNHLY and CDR2 FYNNEI. This CDR3 region has 15 residues. The J segment lost 2 bases and the V segment lost 6 bases, leaving 8 bases of the junction unmatched. The chain's CDR3 is CASSPPGLAAYEQYV. The CDR3 DNA is TGTGCCAGCAGCCCGCCGGGACTAGCAGCCTACGAGCAGTACGTC.

The chain carries TRBV28 and TRBJ2-5, with D maybe TRBD1 (5 bases). V shed 1 base and J shed 4 bases, with 10 bases lying between them. Germline CDR1 MDHEN, CDR2 SYDVKM. The CDR3 is 14 residues long. CDR3 nucleotide sequence: TGTGCCAGCAGTTTATCAGGGTTTCTAGAGACCCAGTACTTC. Its translation: CASSLSGFLETQYF. The full variable domain, in which reference TRBV28 and TRBJ2-5 provide the parts outside the CDR3, is DVKVTQSSRYLVKRTGEKVFLECVQDMDHENMFWYRQDPGLGLRLIYFSYDVKMKEKGDIPEGYSVSREKKERFSLILESASTNQTSMYLCASSLSGFLETQYFGPGTRLLVL.

This clone has just a few counts. V gene TRBV4-3 combines with J gene TRBJ1-2, with D uncertain. In germline, CDR1 is LGHNA, CDR2 YSLEER. CDR3 length: 17 residues. Between the trimmed V and J ends, which lost 0 bases and 1 base, there was a span of 15 bases. The CDR3 sequence is CASSQDRRRPGNYGYTF. DNA of the CDR3: TGCGCCAGCAGCCAAGATCGTCGGAGGCCGGGTAACTATGGCTACACCTTC.

This clone was seen once. The genes are TRBV7-9 and TRBJ1-1; weak D call: TRBD1 (6 bases). This CDR3 has 14 amino acids. Germline CDR1 and CDR2: SEHNR and FQNEAQ (reference sequence). V shed 0 bases and J shed 8 bases, with 13 bases lying between them. The CDR3 DNA reads as TGTGCCAGCAGCTTAGCAGGGACAAGCTTCGAAGCTTTCTTT. Its protein product is CASSLAGTSFEAFF.

V and J are TRBV5-6 and TRBJ2-7; 12 positions agree with TRBD2. The germline gives CDR1 SGHDT, CDR2 YYEEEE. This CDR3 spans 14 amino acids. The trim removed 6 bases at V and 2 bases at J, leaving 3 bases unmatched. CDR3 nucleotides: TGTGCCAGCACCGGACTAGCGGGGCCCTACGAGCAGTACTTC. Amino acids: CASTGLAGPYEQYF.

The rearrangement links TRBV7-2 to TRBJ1-2; the D gene is possibly TRBD1 (6 bases). The CDR3 is 13 residues long. V dropped 5 bases and J dropped 2 bases, with 9 bases sitting between them. The germline V gene has CDR1 SGHTA and CDR2 FQGNSA. The CDR3 nucleotides are TGTGCCAGCAGCCCGGGACACAACTATGGCTACACCTTC. Amino acids: CASSPGHNYGYTF. Variable domain in full (rest from reference TRBV7-2 and TRBJ1-2): GAGVSQSPSNKVTEKGKDVELRCDPISGHTALYWYRQSLGQGLEFLIYFQGNSAPDKSGLPSDRFSAERTGGSVSTLTIQRTQQEDSAVYLCASSPGHNYGYTFGSGTRLTVV.

The chain has TRBV9 and TRBJ2-6, with a tentative D call TRBD2 (6 bases). The V gene's germline CDR1 is SGDLS and CDR2 YYNGEE. The CDR3 length is 16 residues. V was pared by 3 bases and J by 0 bases, with 10 bases between. The CDR3: CASSGGVPSGANVLTF. CDR3 DNA: TGTGCCAGCAGCGGGGGGGTGCCCTCTGGGGCCAACGTCCTGACTTTC.

V gene TRBV10-2 combines with J gene TRBJ1-1; the match to TRBD1 covers 10 bases. Germline loops: CDR1 WSHSY, CDR2 SAAADI. Trimming removed 6 bases from V and 3 bases from J; junction bases left unmatched: 1. The CDR3 contains 13 residues. The CDR3 here is CASRDRGDTEAFF. CDR3 bases: TGCGCCAGCAGGGACAGGGGGGACACTGAAGCTTTCTTT.

This clone was found a few times. The chain links TRBV28 to TRBJ1-2, with 7 bases identical to TRBD1. CDR1 MDHEN and CDR2 SYDVKM come from the germline V gene. The V segment lost 4 bases and the J segment 9 bases; nucleotides outside the gene matches: 5. The CDR3 has 12 amino acids. The CDR3 spells CASSSRQGRYTF. The CDR3 DNA follows: TGTGCCAGCAGTTCGAGACAGGGTCGCTACACCTTC.

The V gene is TRBV18, the J gene TRBJ2-1, with 11 bases that match TRBD2. The V and J ends lost 0 bases and 9 bases, in that order; junction bases with no gene match: 13. The CDR3 extends over 18 amino acids. Germline V lookup: CDR1 KGHSH, CDR2 LQKENI. The chain's CDR3 is CASSPPKRTSGSPIEQFF. CDR3 nucleotides: TGTGCCAGCTCACCACCGAAACGAACTAGCGGGAGCCCAATTGAGCAGTTCTTC.

The chain combines TRBV6-6 with TRBJ1-1; TRBD1 aligns across 9 bases. The length of the CDR3 is 15 residues. Germline CDR1 reads MNHNY; CDR2 reads SVGAGI (reference sequence). V lost 6 bases and J lost 7; bases outside the gene matches: 12. The CDR3 sequence: CASSELRTGEGEAFF. For the CDR3, the DNA is TGTGCCAGCAGCGAACTTCGGACAGGGGAGGGTGAAGCTTTCTTT.

J is TRBJ2-1 and V is TRBV6-2 or TRBV6-3; D gene ambiguous. The CDR3 length is 12 residues. Trimming took off 6 bases at V and 12 bases at J, with 15 bases between the two ends. CDR1 is MNHEY, CDR2 SVGEGT, per germline. The CDR3 DNA follows: TGTGCCAGCAGCAGCCTCGCAATGTTGCAGTTCTTC. Translating it yields CASSSLAMLQFF.

This chain joins TRBV2 and TRBJ2-6, with 7 nucleotides matching TRBD1. The length of the CDR3 is 15 residues. The trim removed 4 bases at V and 2 bases at J, leaving 2 bases unmatched. In germline, CDR1 is SNHLY, CDR2 FYNNEI. This CDR3 is CASSGQGAGANVLTF. In DNA, the CDR3 is TGTGCCAGCAGTGGACAGGGTGCTGGGGCCAACGTCCTGACTTTC.

In this sample, this clone turned up a few times. The chain joins TRBV19 to TRBJ1-5, with D unresolved. V was clipped by 6 bases and J by 5 bases, with 11 bases between them. This CDR3 is built from 13 residues. Germline values: CDR1 LNHDA, CDR2 SQIVND (reference sequence). CDR3 coding DNA: TGTGCCAGTAGATCGACATCCTATCAGCCCCAGCATTTT. Translation gives CASRSTSYQPQHF.

The chain combines TRBV30 with TRBJ2-1; 10 positions match TRBD2. Germline lookup yields CDR1 GTSNPN and CDR2 SVGIG (reference sequence). V was pared by 0 bases and J by 5 bases, with 4 bases of the junction left unmatched. This CDR3 region has 15 residues. CDR3 region: CAWSVPAGGDNEQFF. CDR3 DNA sequence: TGTGCCTGGAGTGTACCAGCGGGAGGGGACAATGAGCAGTTCTTC.

This clone has just one count. The chain employs TRBV9 and TRBJ1-6; 7 bases are shared with TRBD1. The junction had 6 bases not matched to a gene; V was cut back by 4 bases and J by 8 bases. The CDR3 length is 14 residues. Germline V CDR1 and CDR2: SGDLS, YYNGEE. For the CDR3, the DNA is TGTGCCAGCAGCCAGACAGGGAATGATTCACCCCTCCACTTT. It codes for CASSQTGNDSPLHF.

The chain links TRBV18 to TRBJ1-5, with unresolved D. This CDR3 has 14 residues. Between the trimmed V and J ends, which lost 5 bases and 0 bases, there was a span of 8 bases. From germline, CDR1 is KGHSH and CDR2 LQKENI. The CDR3 DNA reads as TGTGCCAGCTCAGGTAGCTATAGCAATCAGCCCCAGCATTTT. It yields the protein CASSGSYSNQPQHF. The full variable domain, its missing parts supplied by reference TRBV18 and TRBJ1-5, is NAGVMQNPRHLVRRRGQEARLRCSPMKGHSHVYWYRQLPEEGLKFMVYLQKENIIDESGMPKERFSAEFPKEGPSILRIQQVVRGDSAAYFCASSGSYSNQPQHFGDGTRLSIL.

The rearrangement uses TRBV3-1 (or the pseudogene TRBV3-2) and TRBJ1-4, with TRBD1 as a possible D gene (6 bases). Trimming stripped 3 bases from V and 8 bases from J, with 13 bases between. This CDR3 has 14 residues. Germline CDR1 reads LGHDT; CDR2 reads YNNKEL (reference sequence). The CDR3 is CASSQGHKGEKLFF. The CDR3 DNA reads TGTGCCAGCAGCCAGGGACATAAGGGGGAAAAACTGTTTTTT.

This chain links TRBV7-2 with TRBJ2-1; 7 nucleotides agree with TRBD1. Germline CDR1 SGHTA, CDR2 FQGNSA. The CDR3 covers 15 residues. The junction had 6 bases not matched to a gene; V was cut back by 5 bases and J by 2 bases. Here the CDR3 reads CASSPGTATYNEQFF. DNA for the CDR3: TGTGCCAGCAGCCCAGGGACAGCAACCTACAATGAGCAGTTCTTC.

This clone was seen just once. V gene TRBV5-1 combines with J gene TRBJ2-5, with TRBD2 matching over 7 bases. This CDR3 comprises 15 residues. Losses at the gene ends were 0 bases for V and 1 base for J; bases not matched to a gene: 3. Germline CDR1 is SGHRS and CDR2 is YFSETQ. The CDR3: CASSLAGTTQETQYF. In DNA, the CDR3 is TGCGCCAGCAGCTTGGCCGGGACTACCCAAGAGACCCAGTACTTC.

This clone was picked up one time. CDR3 in amino acids: CASSADRIHTEAFF. CDR3 coding DNA: TGTGCCAGTAGCGCTGACAGGATTCACACTGAAGCTTTCTTT. The chain carries TRBV19 and TRBJ1-1, with D possibly TRBD1 on 6 matching bases. V lost 6 bases, J lost 3 bases, and 14 bases lay in between. The germline V gene has CDR1 LNHDA and CDR2 SQIVND (reference sequence). This CDR3 region has 14 residues.

The CDR3 sequence is CASSIAGGYAFF. In DNA form, the CDR3 reads TGTGCCAGTAGTATAGCAGGAGGGTACGCTTTCTTT. The J gene is TRBJ1-1, the V gene TRBV19; D is undetermined. The length of the CDR3 is 12 residues. Germline CDR1 is LNHDA and CDR2 is SQIVND (reference sequence). Between the trimmed V and J ends, which lost 1 base and 11 bases, there was a span of 11 bases.

The chain couples TRBV7-2 to TRBJ2-1, with 9 positions matching TRBD2. CDR1 is SGHTA and CDR2 is FQGNSA in the germline V gene. The J segment lost 8 bases and the V segment lost 1 base, leaving 15 bases of the junction unmatched. The CDR3 is 18 residues long. The CDR3: CASSLGASGAQLSYEQFF. DNA for the CDR3: TGTGCCAGCAGCTTAGGGGCTAGCGGGGCACAATTGAGCTATGAGCAGTTCTTC.

The chain combines TRBV25-1 with TRBJ2-1; 7 bases are shared with TRBD2. From germline, CDR1 is MGHDK and CDR2 SYGVNS. The CDR3 length is 15 residues. V shed 6 bases, J shed 6 bases, and the junction held 11 bases outside the gene matches. This CDR3 is CASSPSRERGNEQFF. The CDR3 DNA reads as TGTGCCAGCAGCCCCTCGCGGGAGAGGGGCAATGAGCAGTTCTTC.